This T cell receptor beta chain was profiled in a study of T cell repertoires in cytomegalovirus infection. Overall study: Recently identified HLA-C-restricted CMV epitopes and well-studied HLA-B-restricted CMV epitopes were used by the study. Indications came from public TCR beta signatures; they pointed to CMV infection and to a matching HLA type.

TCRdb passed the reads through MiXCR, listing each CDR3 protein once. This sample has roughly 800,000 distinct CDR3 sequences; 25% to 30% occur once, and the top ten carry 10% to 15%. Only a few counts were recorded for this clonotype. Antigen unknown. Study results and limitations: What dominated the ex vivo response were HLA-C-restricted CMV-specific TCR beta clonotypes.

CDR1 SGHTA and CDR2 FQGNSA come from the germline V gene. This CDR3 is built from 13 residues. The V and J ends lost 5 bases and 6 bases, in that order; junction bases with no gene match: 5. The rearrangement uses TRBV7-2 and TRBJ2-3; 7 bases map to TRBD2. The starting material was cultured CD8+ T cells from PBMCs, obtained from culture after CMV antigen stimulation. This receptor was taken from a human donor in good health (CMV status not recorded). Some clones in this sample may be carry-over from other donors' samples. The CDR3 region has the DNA TGTGCCAGCAGCCGGGGGGATCGGGATACGCAGTATTTT. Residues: CASSRGDRDTQYF. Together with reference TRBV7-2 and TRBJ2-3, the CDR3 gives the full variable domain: GAGVSQSPSNKVTEKGKDVELRCDPISGHTALYWYRQSLGQGLEFLIYFQGNSAPDKSGLPSDRFSAERTGGSVSTLTIQRTQQEDSAVYLCASSRGDRDTQYFGPGTRLTVL.